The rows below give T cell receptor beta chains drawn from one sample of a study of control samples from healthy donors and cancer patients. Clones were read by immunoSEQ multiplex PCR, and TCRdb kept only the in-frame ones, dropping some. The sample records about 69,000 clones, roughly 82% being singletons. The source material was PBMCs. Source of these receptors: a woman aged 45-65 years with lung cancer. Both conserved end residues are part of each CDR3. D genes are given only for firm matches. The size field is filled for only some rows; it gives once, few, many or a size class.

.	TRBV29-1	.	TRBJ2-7	CSAPPPIPGEQYF	TGCAGCGCTCCTCCACCAATACCAGGCGAGCAGTACTTC
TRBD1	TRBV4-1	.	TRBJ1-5	CASSQESSGGRQPQHF	TGCGCCAGCAGCCAAGAATCGTCAGGGGGAAGGCAGCCCCAGCATTTT
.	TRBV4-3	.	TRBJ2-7	CASSQDLRFLAFPAVF	TGCGCCAGCAGCCAAGATCTACGGTTCCTGGCGTTCCCAGCAGTCTTC
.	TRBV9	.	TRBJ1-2	CASSVGPGEGYTF	TGTGCCAGCAGCGTAGGGCCCGGAGAGGGCTACACCTTC
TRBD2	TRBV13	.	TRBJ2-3	CASSQSGEDTQYF	TGTGCCAGCAGCCAAAGCGGGGAAGATACGCAGTATTTT
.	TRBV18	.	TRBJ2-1	CASSPQGPGQFF	TGTGCCAGCTCACCACAGGGTCCTGGGCAGTTCTTC
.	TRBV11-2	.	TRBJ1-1	CASSYRRDNTEAFF	TGTGCCAGCAGCTACCGCAGGGATAACACTGAAGCTTTCTTT
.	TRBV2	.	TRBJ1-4	CASSDRRQGEKLFF	TGTGCCAGCAGTGATAGGAGGCAGGGGGAAAAACTGTTTTTT
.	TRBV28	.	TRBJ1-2	CASSSTTGQLTYGYTF	TGTGCCAGCAGTTCGACCACAGGGCAATTGACCTATGGCTACACCTTC
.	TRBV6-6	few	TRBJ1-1	CASSSSQRVTEAFF	TGTGCCAGCAGTTCGTCTCAACGGGTCACTGAAGCTTTCTTT
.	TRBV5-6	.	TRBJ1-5	CASSLMGVSNQPQHF	TGTGCCAGCAGCTTGATGGGGGTGAGCAATCAGCCCCAGCATTTT
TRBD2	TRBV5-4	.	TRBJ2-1	CASSQTSGGHNEQFF	TGTGCCAGCAGCCAGACTAGCGGGGGGCACAATGAGCAGTTCTTC
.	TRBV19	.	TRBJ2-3	CASSIGGLTDTQYF	TGTGCCAGTAGTATTGGCGGTCTCACAGATACGCAGTATTTT